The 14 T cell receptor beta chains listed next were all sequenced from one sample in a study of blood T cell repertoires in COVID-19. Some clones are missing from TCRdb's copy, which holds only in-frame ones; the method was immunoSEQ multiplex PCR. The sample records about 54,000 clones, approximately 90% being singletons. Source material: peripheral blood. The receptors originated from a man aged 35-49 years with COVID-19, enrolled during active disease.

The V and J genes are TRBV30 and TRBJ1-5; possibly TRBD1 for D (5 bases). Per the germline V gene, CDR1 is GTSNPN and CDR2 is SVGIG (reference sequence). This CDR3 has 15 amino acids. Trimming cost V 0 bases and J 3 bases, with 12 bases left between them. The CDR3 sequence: CAWSVGPGFNQPQHF. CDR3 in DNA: TGTGCCTGGAGTGTAGGTCCAGGGTTCAATCAGCCCCAGCATTTT.

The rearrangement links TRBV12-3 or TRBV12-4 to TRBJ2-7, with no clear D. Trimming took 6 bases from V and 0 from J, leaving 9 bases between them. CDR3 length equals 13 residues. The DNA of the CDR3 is TGTGCCAGCAGAGATAGGAGCTCCTACGAGCAGTACTTC. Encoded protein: CASRDRSSYEQYF.

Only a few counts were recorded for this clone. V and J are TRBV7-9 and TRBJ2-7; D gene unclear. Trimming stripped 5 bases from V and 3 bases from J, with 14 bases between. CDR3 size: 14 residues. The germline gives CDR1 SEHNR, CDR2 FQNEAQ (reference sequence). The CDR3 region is CASSLSTSSYEQYF. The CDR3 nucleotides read TGTGCCAGCAGCCTCAGTACGTCTAGCTACGAGCAGTACTTC.

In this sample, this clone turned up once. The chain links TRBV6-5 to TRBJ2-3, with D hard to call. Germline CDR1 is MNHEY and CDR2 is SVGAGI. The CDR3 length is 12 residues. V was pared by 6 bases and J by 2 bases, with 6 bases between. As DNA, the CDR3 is TGTGCCAGCAGACTAAACACAGATACGCAGTATTTT. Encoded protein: CASRLNTDTQYF.

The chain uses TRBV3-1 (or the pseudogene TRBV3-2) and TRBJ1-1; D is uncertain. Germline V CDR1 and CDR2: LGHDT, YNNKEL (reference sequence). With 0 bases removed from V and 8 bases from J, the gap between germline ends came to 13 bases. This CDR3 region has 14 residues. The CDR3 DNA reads TGTGCCAGCAGCCAAGAAGTGCGGGGTGGGGAAGCTTTCTTT. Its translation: CASSQEVRGGEAFF.

The CDR3 DNA follows: TGTGCCAGCAGCCAAGGGGGGGGATACGGACGGATTAAGTATGGCTACACCTTC. It codes for CASSQGGGYGRIKYGYTF. The chain couples TRBV3-1 (or the pseudogene TRBV3-2) to TRBJ1-2, with D possibly TRBD1 on 5 matching bases. CDR1 is LGHDT and CDR2 is YNNKEL in the germline V gene (reference sequence). Trimming cost V 1 base and J 5 bases, with 23 bases left between them. The CDR3 has 18 residues.

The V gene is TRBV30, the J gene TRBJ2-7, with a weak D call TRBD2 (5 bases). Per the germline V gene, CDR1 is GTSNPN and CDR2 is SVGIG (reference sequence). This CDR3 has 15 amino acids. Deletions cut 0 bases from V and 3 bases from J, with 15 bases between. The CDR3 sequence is CAWSVSGYTHYEQYF. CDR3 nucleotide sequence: TGTGCCTGGAGTGTCAGCGGCTACACCCACTACGAGCAGTACTTC. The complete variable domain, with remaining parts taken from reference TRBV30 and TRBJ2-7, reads SQTIHQWPATLVQPVGSPLSLECTVEGTSNPNLYWYRQAAGRGLQLLFYSVGIGQISSEVPQNLSASRPQDRQFILSSKKLLLSDSGFYLCAWSVSGYTHYEQYFGPGTRLTVT.

The CDR3 is CASSQHLQSLDQPQHF. CDR3 DNA sequence: TGCGCCAGCAGCCAACACTTACAGTCCCTGGATCAGCCCCAGCATTTT. V and J are TRBV4-1 and TRBJ1-5; no definite D call. Germline assignment: CDR1 MGHRA and CDR2 YSYEKL. V gave up 2 bases and J gave up 5 bases, with 16 bases separating them. The CDR3 is 16 residues long.

Here the CDR3 reads CASSPVSSYNSPLHF. The DNA of the CDR3 is TGTGCCAGTAGCCCGGTGAGCTCCTATAATTCACCCCTCCACTTT. The rearrangement links TRBV19 to TRBJ1-6; D gene uncertain. The CDR3 consists of 15 residues. V was shortened by 6 bases and J by 0 bases, with 9 bases between the two germline ends. Germline V gene data show CDR1 as LNHDA and CDR2 as SQIVND (reference sequence).

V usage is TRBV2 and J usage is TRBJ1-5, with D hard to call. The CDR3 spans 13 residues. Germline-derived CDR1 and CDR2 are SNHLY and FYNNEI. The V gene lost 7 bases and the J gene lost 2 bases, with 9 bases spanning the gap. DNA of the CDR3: TGTGCCAGCACCTACGGGGGCAATCAGCCCCAGCATTTT. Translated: CASTYGGNQPQHF. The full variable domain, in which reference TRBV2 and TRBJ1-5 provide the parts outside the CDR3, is EPEVTQTPSHQVTQMGQEVILRCVPISNHLYFYWYRQILGQKVEFLVSFYNNEISEKSEIFDDQFSVERPDGSNFTLKIRSTKLEDSAMYFCASTYGGNQPQHFGDGTRLSIL.

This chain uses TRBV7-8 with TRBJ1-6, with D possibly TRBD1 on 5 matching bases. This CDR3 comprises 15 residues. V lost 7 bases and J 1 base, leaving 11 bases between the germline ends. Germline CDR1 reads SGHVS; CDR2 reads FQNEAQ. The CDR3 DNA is TGTGCCAGCAAAGGGGTAAAGTCCTATAATTCACCCCTCCACTTT. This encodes CASKGVKSYNSPLHF. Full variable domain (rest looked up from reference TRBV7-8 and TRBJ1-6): GAGVSQSPRYKVAKRGQDVALRCDPISGHVSLFWYQQALGQGPEFLTYFQNEAQLDKSGLPSDRFFAERPEGSVSTLKIQRTQQEDSAVYLCASKGVKSYNSPLHFGNGTRLTVT.

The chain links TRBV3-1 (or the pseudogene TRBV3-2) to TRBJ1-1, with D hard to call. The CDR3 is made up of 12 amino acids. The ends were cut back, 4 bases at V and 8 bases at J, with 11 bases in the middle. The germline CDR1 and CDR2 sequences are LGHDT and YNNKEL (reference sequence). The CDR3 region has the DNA TGTGCCAGCAGCCGAGCCGGGATCGAAGCTTTCTTT. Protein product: CASSRAGIEAFF.

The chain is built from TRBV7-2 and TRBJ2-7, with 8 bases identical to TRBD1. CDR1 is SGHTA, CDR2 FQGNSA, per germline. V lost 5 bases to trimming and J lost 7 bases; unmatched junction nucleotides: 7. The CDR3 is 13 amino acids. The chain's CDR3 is CASSRQGAFEQYF. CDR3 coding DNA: TGTGCCAGCAGCCGGCAGGGGGCTTTTGAGCAGTACTTC.

As DNA, the CDR3 is TGCGCCAGCAGCTTGGATGCGAAGGGGACTGAAGCTTTCTTT. As protein: CASSLDAKGTEAFF. The J gene is TRBJ1-1, the V gene TRBV5-1, with TRBD1 as a possible D gene (5 bases). Deletions cut 0 bases from V and 5 bases from J, with 11 bases between. The CDR3 length is 14 residues. Germline-derived CDR1 and CDR2 are SGHRS and YFSETQ.